This TCR beta chain was sequenced in a study of cytomegalovirus exposure and HLA in healthy donors. Looking at the study overall: The platform used for the roughly 130 validation repertoires matched that of the 650 to 750 first-cohort repertoires, a later analysis reported.

CDR3 length: 17 residues. The V gene lost 4 bases and the J gene lost 0 bases, with 13 bases spanning the gap. Germline CDR1 reads WSHSY; CDR2 reads SAAADI. Regarding the study as a whole: Researchers catalogued approximately 170 TCR beta chains as cytomegalovirus-associated. Later, an analysis found that TCR clusters from the first cohort tended to co-occur in the roughly 110 validation repertoires.

TCRdb's table, derived via immunoSEQ multiplex PCR, lists solely in-frame clones and lacks some. The sample has some 170,000 clones, around nine tenths seen once. As for this clone: No antigen is known for it.

Donors came from a validation cohort of over 100 subjects, distinct from the first 666-subject cohort. The receptor was derived from a woman in her twenties or thirties in good health and CMV-seronegative. Sequences were obtained from PBMCs. The chain joins TRBV10-2 to TRBJ2-6, with D possibly matching TRBD2 (6 bases). The CDR3 sequence: CASSGPREHSGANVLTF. CDR3 DNA sequence: TGCGCCAGCAGTGGACCCCGGGAGCACTCTGGGGCCAACGTCCTGACTTTC.